Each of the 27 T cell receptor beta chains below was sequenced from the same sample in a study of early T cells in non-severe SARS-CoV-2 infection. TCRdb redid the calling of the 5' RACE reads with MiXCR, one entry per CDR3 protein. The sample has fewer than 35,000 distinct CDR3 sequences; 5.7% are singletons. Sequencing was done on a sample of whole blood. The receptor source for this set is an adult who was a healthcare worker with PCR-confirmed SARS-CoV-2 infection or an uninfected control (not recorded which).

About this clonotype itself: This may be a read error, as it is one base from a much larger clone. The chain links TRBV25-1 to TRBJ1-1; weak D call: TRBD1 (6 bases). This CDR3 region has 13 residues. Germline V lookup: CDR1 MGHDK, CDR2 SYGVNS. In nucleotides, the CDR3 is TGTGTCAGCAGTGATTACGGCGGGACAGAAGCTTTCTTT. Its translation: CVSSDYGGTEAFF.

Many counts were recorded for this clonotype. The V call is TRBV7-8, the J call TRBJ2-2; D may be TRBD1 (5 bases). The CDR3 is made up of 15 amino acids. CDR1 and CDR2 (germline): SGHVS, FQNEAQ. V lost 5 bases, J lost 2 bases, and 12 bases lay in between. DNA for the CDR3: TGTGCCAGCAGCCCAGGGTGGCATAACACCGGGGAGCTGTTTTTT. Its translation is CASSPGWHNTGELFF. The full variable domain, in which reference TRBV7-8 and TRBJ2-2 provide the parts outside the CDR3, is GAGVSQSPRYKVAKRGQDVALRCDPISGHVSLFWYQQALGQGPEFLTYFQNEAQLDKSGLPSDRFFAERPEGSVSTLKIQRTQQEDSAVYLCASSPGWHNTGELFFGEGSRLTVL.

This clonotype was picked up many times. The rearrangement links TRBV4-1 to TRBJ2-7, with 8 positions matching TRBD2. The CDR3 spans 17 residues. V trimming: 4 bases; J trimming: 0 bases; junction bases outside the gene matches: 11. In germline, CDR1 is MGHRA, CDR2 YSYEKL. This CDR3 is CASSLYTSGISSYEQYF. CDR3 nucleotide sequence: TGCGCCAGCAGCCTGTATACTAGCGGTATCAGCTCCTACGAGCAGTACTTC.

This clonotype has only a few counts. The chain recombines TRBV29-1 with TRBJ1-2; possible D gene TRBD1, 6 bases. Per the germline V gene, CDR1 is SQVTM and CDR2 is ANQGSEA. V was trimmed by 3 bases and J by 7 bases, leaving 21 bases between them. The CDR3 is 15 residues long. CDR3: CSVDVRGRGQSGYTF. The CDR3 DNA follows: TGCAGCGTTGATGTTCGTGGCAGGGGCCAGAGTGGCTACACCTTC.

This chain connects TRBV5-6 to TRBJ2-1; 12 bases line up with TRBD2. The CDR3 is 16 residues long. Germline V gene data show CDR1 as SGHDT and CDR2 as YYEEEE. With 4 bases clipped from V and 4 bases from J, the junction kept 6 bases outside the gene matches. The DNA for the CDR3 is TGTGCCAGCAGCCCCATGCTAGCGGGAGGGTACAATGAGCAGTTCTTC. Translation: CASSPMLAGGYNEQFF.

This clonotype was counted ten times or more. This chain connects TRBV9 to TRBJ2-7, with D perhaps TRBD1 (6 bases). Germline V lookup: CDR1 SGDLS, CDR2 YYNGEE. V was cut by 4 bases and J by 7 bases, with 15 bases left in between. The CDR3 runs 13 residues. The CDR3 DNA reads TGTGCCAGCAGCCCGCGACAGGCAGGGGAGCAGTACTTC. As protein: CASSPRQAGEQYF.

This clonotype was seen at least ten times. The V gene is TRBV5-7, the J gene TRBJ1-5; no definite D call. TRBV5-7 is sorted into the ORF group, with uncertain function. This CDR3 comprises 17 residues. With 1 base removed from V and 0 bases from J, the gap between germline ends came to 14 bases. The CDR3 DNA follows: TGTGCCAGCAGCTTGCGGGGTTTAGGGCTTAGCAATCAGCCCCAGCATTTT. Amino acids: CASSLRGLGLSNQPQHF.

The CDR3 DNA reads TGTGCCATCAGGGATCAGGGGGCAGCTAACTATGGCTACACCTTC. It specifies CAIRDQGAANYGYTF. The V and J genes are TRBV10-3 and TRBJ1-2; TRBD1 aligns across 8 bases. V was pared by 6 bases and J by 0 bases, with 6 bases of the junction left unmatched. Per germline, CDR1 ENHRY and CDR2 SYGVKD. The CDR3 is 15 residues long.

Ten or more counts support this clonotype. The rearrangement joins TRBV29-1 to TRBJ1-2; perhaps TRBD1 as D (5 bases). The CDR3 is made up of 11 amino acids. The germline gives CDR1 SQVTM, CDR2 ANQGSEA. V was cut by 8 bases and J by 4 bases, with 11 bases left in between. CDR3 amino acids: CSSGTAYGYTF. CDR3 sequence (DNA): TGCAGCTCCGGGACCGCCTATGGCTACACCTTC. Based on the CDR3 plus reference TRBV29-1 and TRBJ1-2, the full variable domain is SAVISQKPSRDICQRGTSLTIQCQVDSQVTMMFWYRQQPGQSLTLIATANQGSEATYESGFVIDKFPISRPNLTFSTLTVSNMSPEDSSIYLCSSGTAYGYTFGSGTRLTVV.

This clonotype was recorded at least ten times. The chain employs TRBV27 and TRBJ2-3; TRBD1 matches at 7 bases. CDR3 length: 15 amino acids. The germline gives CDR1 MNHEY, CDR2 SMNVEV (reference sequence). The J segment lost 4 bases and the V segment lost 5 bases, leaving 9 bases of the junction unmatched. CDR3 in amino acids: CASSPATGPPDTQYF. In DNA, the CDR3 is TGTGCCAGCAGTCCGGCGACAGGGCCGCCAGATACGCAGTATTTT.

The gene calls are TRBV7-9 and TRBJ1-1; unclear D gene. The CDR3 loop spans 15 amino acids. Trimming took off 0 bases at V and 5 bases at J, with 13 bases between the two ends. Germline CDR1 and CDR2: SEHNR and FQNEAQ (reference sequence). The CDR3: CASSLATPMGTEAFF. CDR3 sequence (DNA): TGTGCCAGCAGCTTAGCCACACCGATGGGGACTGAAGCTTTCTTT.

This clonotype has a count of ten or more. CDR3 region: CASRNTGGAAEAFF. CDR3 DNA sequence: TGTGCCAGCAGAAACACGGGGGGGGCGGCAGAAGCTTTCTTT. The chain combines TRBV27 with TRBJ1-1; tentative D call: TRBD1 (6 bases). The CDR3 totals 14 residues. V was trimmed by 6 bases and J by 8 bases, leaving 19 bases between them. Per germline, CDR1 MNHEY and CDR2 SMNVEV (reference sequence).

The CDR3 loop reads CASSYCRREVNEQFF. CDR3 bases: TGTGCCAGCAGTTATTGTAGGCGGGAGGTCAATGAGCAGTTCTTC. V is TRBV6-9 and J is TRBJ2-1; 8 bases align to TRBD2. From germline, CDR1 is MNHGY and CDR2 SVAAGI. This CDR3 comprises 15 residues. V trimming: 1 base; J trimming: 6 bases; junction bases outside the gene matches: 5.

The rearrangement uses TRBV3-1 and TRBJ2-7, with D perhaps given as TRBD1 or TRBD2 (5 bases each). Trimming stripped 7 bases from V and 5 bases from J, with 18 bases between. CDR3 length: 14 amino acids. Germline CDR1 reads LGHDT; CDR2 reads YNNKEL (reference sequence). The DNA of the CDR3 is TGTGCCAGCATAGACCGGGACGTTGAAAACGAGCAGTACGTC. Amino acid sequence: CASIDRDVENEQYV.

This clonotype has a handful of counts. V is TRBV7-2 and J is TRBJ2-7, with 11 nucleotides matching TRBD2. The J segment lost 3 bases and the V segment lost 5 bases, leaving 12 bases of the junction unmatched. The CDR3 consists of 17 residues. Germline V gene data show CDR1 as SGHTA and CDR2 as FQGNSA. CDR3 in amino acids: CASSASLLAGEIYEQYV. The CDR3 DNA follows: TGTGCCAGCAGCGCCTCCTTACTAGCGGGAGAGATCTACGAGCAGTACGTC.

This clonotype was detected many times. The V and J genes are TRBV27 and TRBJ2-1; TRBD1 is a possible D gene (8 bases). CDR1 is MNHEY, CDR2 SMNVEV, per germline (reference sequence). Trimming took off 4 bases at V and 9 bases at J, with 28 bases between the two ends. The CDR3 sequence is 18 residues long. The CDR3 is CASSWRQGAASGYPEQFF. The CDR3 DNA reads as TGTGCCAGCAGTTGGCGGCAGGGGGCAGCTAGCGGATATCCTGAGCAGTTCTTC.

The sample holds many counts of this clonotype. The genes are TRBV14 and TRBJ1-1; 9 bases agree with TRBD1. This CDR3 region has 16 residues. Trimming at V came to 1 base and at J to 6 bases, leaving 9 bases not matched to a gene. Germline V lookup: CDR1 SGHDN, CDR2 FVKESK. In DNA, the CDR3 is TGTGCCAGCAGCCAAGTCGGCGGGACAGGGTCGTCTGAAGCTTTCTTT. Translated, it gives CASSQVGGTGSSEAFF.

This clonotype was counted ten times or more. The genes are TRBV3-1 and TRBJ2-7, with no clear D. Trimming removed 4 bases at V and 6 bases at J, with 10 bases between. The CDR3 has 12 residues. Germline assignment: CDR1 LGHDT and CDR2 YNNKEL (reference sequence). The CDR3, as DNA: TGTGCCAGCAGCCCCGTGACGGGCGAGCAGTACTTC. This codes for CASSPVTGEQYF.

This clonotype was counted at least ten times. This chain joins TRBV20-1 and TRBJ1-1; D gene uncertain. Germline values: CDR1 DFQATT, CDR2 SNEGSKA (reference sequence). There are 14 residues in the CDR3. The V end lost 5 bases, the J end lost 5 bases, and 18 bases lay between the germline ends. CDR3 region: CSAAGFLWGTEAFF. DNA for the CDR3: TGCAGTGCTGCGGGGTTCCTCTGGGGAACTGAAGCTTTCTTT.

This clonotype was found many times. The V and J genes are TRBV7-9 and TRBJ2-3, with TRBD2 identical over 7 bases. This CDR3 is 16 amino acids long. Germline values: CDR1 SEHNR, CDR2 FQNEAQ (reference sequence). The junction had 14 bases not matched to a gene; V was cut back by 3 bases and J by 8 bases. CDR3 protein: CASSFREAAELSTQYF. The CDR3 nucleotides are TGTGCCAGCAGCTTCCGGGAGGCCGCCGAGCTGAGTACGCAGTATTTT.

This clonotype was found many times. The J gene is TRBJ2-3, the V gene TRBV7-2; tentative D call: TRBD2 (5 bases). The CDR3 covers 15 residues. Germline lookup yields CDR1 SGHTA and CDR2 FQGNSA. Trimming took off 5 bases at V and 0 bases at J, with 12 bases between the two ends. DNA of the CDR3: TGTGCCAGCAGCCCCGTAGACTATAGCACAGATACGCAGTATTTT. Its protein product is CASSPVDYSTDTQYF.

This clonotype occurred many times. J is TRBJ2-5 and V is TRBV7-2; the match to TRBD2 covers 10 bases. CDR1 and CDR2 (germline): SGHTA, FQGNSA. The CDR3 has 16 residues. V dropped 5 bases and J dropped 1; count of bases not matched to a gene: 7. The chain's CDR3 is CASSPTSGVTQETQYF. The DNA for the CDR3 is TGTGCCAGCAGCCCAACTAGCGGGGTGACCCAAGAGACCCAGTACTTC.

In its sample, this clonotype is medium-sized (0.01 to 0.1%). J is TRBJ2-3 and V is TRBV6-2 or TRBV6-3, with no clear D. CDR1 is MNHEY, CDR2 SVGEGT, per germline. V was clipped by 5 bases and J by 0 bases, with 15 bases between them. This CDR3 region has 16 residues. This CDR3 is CASSALGRTSTDTQYF. CDR3 DNA sequence: TGTGCCAGCAGTGCTCTCGGCAGAACTAGCACAGATACGCAGTATTTT.

This clonotype was detected ten times or more. CDR3 bases: TGTGCCAGCAGCTTAGATAGTACAGGACGCTCCTACAATGAGCAGTTCTTC. It translates to CASSLDSTGRSYNEQFF. The rearrangement links TRBV7-2 to TRBJ2-1, with a possible D match to TRBD1 (5 bases). Trimming took 1 base from V and 0 from J, leaving 13 bases between them. The CDR3 contains 17 residues. Germline CDR1 and CDR2: SGHTA and FQGNSA.

This clonotype has ten or more counts. This chain links TRBV7-3 with TRBJ2-3, with TRBD2 identical over 8 bases. Trimming removed 5 bases from V and 2 bases from J; junction bases left unmatched: 6. CDR3 length: 15 residues. CDR1 is SGHTA and CDR2 is FQGTGA in the germline V gene. The CDR3 DNA follows: TGTGCCAGCAGCCCAAGCGGGAGAGACACAGATACGCAGTATTTT. Amino acid sequence: CASSPSGRDTDTQYF.

This clonotype was observed many times. V gene TRBV5-1 combines with J gene TRBJ2-6; tentative D call: TRBD2 (5 bases). Germline lookup yields CDR1 SGHRS and CDR2 YFSETQ. CDR3 length: 14 amino acids. Trimming stripped 5 bases from V and 10 bases from J, with 16 bases between. The CDR3 nucleotides read TGCGCCAGCAGTCATGATGGAGGCCCAAACGTCCTGACTTTC. Translation gives CASSHDGGPNVLTF.

This clonotype has ten or more counts. This rearrangement joins TRBV20-1 to TRBJ2-1, with D possibly matching TRBD2 (5 bases). The V end was cut by 1 base, the J end by 2 bases, with 18 bases between. The CDR3 length is 17 residues. Germline V lookup: CDR1 DFQATT, CDR2 SNEGSKA (reference sequence). The CDR3 DNA sequence: TGCAGTGCTAGAGCCCCAACCCCTGGACTGACCTACAATGAGCAGTTCTTC. Protein product: CSARAPTPGLTYNEQFF.